This T cell receptor (beta chain) derives from a study of T cells in women clearing cervical HPV infection. Study details: No precancer developed; the control's incident HPV16 infection cleared within 12 months.

A word on this clone: Its target is unknown. The CDR3 end falls 3 residues outside the read, so it is completed with the germline J gene.

Study-wide points: Repertoire richness, not evenness, was significantly elevated in CIN3+ cases versus controls.

V dropped 5 bases and J dropped 3; count of bases not matched to a gene: 7. The CDR3 has 15 residues. Germline CDR1 SGHTA, CDR2 FQGNSA. Profiled with immunoSEQ multiplex PCR; TCRdb holds only in-frame clones, not every one. The repertoire table contains around 15,000 clones. V is TRBV7-2 and J is TRBJ2-5, with 9 bases matching TRBD1. This sequence originates from a woman aged 18 to 75 with a cervical HPV16 infection that either progressed to CIN3+ or cleared (not recorded which). The material sequenced was blood buffy coat. The CDR3 bases that were read are TGTGCCAGCAGCGACAGGGGGAGAATAGAAGAGACC. It encodes CASSDRGRIEET. The entire CDR3 sequence reads CASSDRGRIEETQYF.